The clone carrying this T cell receptor (beta chain) was seen only a few times. Its antigen is not known. The method was immunoSEQ multiplex PCR; TCRdb's version includes in-frame clones alone and lacks a portion of them. The data show roughly 5,400 clones, roughly 64% seen once. This CDR3 comprises 15 residues. V was pared by 6 bases and J by 5 bases, with 6 bases of the junction left unmatched. Germline V lookup: CDR1 WNHNN, CDR2 SYGVQD (reference sequence). The sample belongs to a study of early stage breast cancer tumors. Study background: About 70% of the 16 invasive tumors were ER+, PR+ and HER2-. Each sample averaged approximately 9.9-fold read coverage. Study results and limitations: Comparing each tissue with blood distinguished tumor from normal in 14 of 16 patients.

The sequence was obtained from a person aged 45-65 years with breast cancer. Sequencing used breast tumor tissue. The genes are TRBV10-1 and TRBJ2-2; the match to TRBD1 covers 10 bases. The CDR3 sequence is CASRPGTGETGELFF. CDR3 bases: TGCGCCAGCAGACCCGGGACAGGGGAAACCGGGGAGCTGTTTTTT.